These T cell receptor beta chains were read from a single sample in a study of blood T cell repertoires in COVID-19. Measured with immunoSEQ multiplex PCR; TCRdb has only the in-frame clones, and not every one. The top ten hold around 7.7% of the sample, which has 60,000 or so clones, around 90% seen once. Sample: peripheral blood. Receptors originate from a human donor with active COVID-19. The donor label of this sample is uncertain. Both conserved end residues are part of each CDR3. The order of the fields is clone size, D gene, J gene, V gene, CDR3 protein, CDR3 DNA. The D gene is left open where the match is weak. Clone size is given for some rows only: seen once, a few or many times, or a class if the clone is expanded.

>.|TRBD1|TRBJ2-3|TRBV30
CAWSRGTGGSTDTQYF
TGTGCCTGGAGTAGGGGGACAGGGGGCAGTACAGATACGCAGTATTTT
>few|.|TRBJ1-3|TRBV7-8
CASSLRGNLPGNTIYF
TGTGCCAGCAGCTTAAGGGGTAACCTCCCCGGAAACACCATATATTTT
>.|.|TRBJ2-2|TRBV7-9
CASSLAHGWGDTGELFF
TGTGCCAGCAGCTTAGCGCACGGCTGGGGGGACACCGGGGAGCTGTTTTTT
>once|TRBD1|TRBJ1-1|TRBV11-3
CASSLGVPGQGEAFF
TGTGCCAGCAGCCTGGGGGTCCCGGGACAGGGGGAAGCTTTCTTT
>.|TRBD1|TRBJ1-3|TRBV18
CASSPGTAFGNTIYF
TGTGCCAGCTCACCGGGGACAGCCTTTGGAAACACCATATATTTT
>.|.|TRBJ1-2|TRBV18
CASSENQGGYTF
TGTGCCAGCTCAGAAAACCAGGGCGGCTACACCTTC
>.|.|TRBJ2-2|TRBV12-3/TRBV12-4
CASSRVGELFF
TGTGCCAGCAGTAGAGTCGGGGAGCTGTTTTTT
>.|.|TRBJ2-3|TRBV20-1
CSAGGRSTDTQYF
TGCAGTGCTGGTGGTCGTAGCACAGATACGCAGTATTTT
>.|TRBD2|TRBJ2-3|TRBV19
CASSTPGGAIGDTQYF
TGTGCCAGTAGTACGCCCGGGGGGGCCATTGGTGATACGCAGTATTTT
>.|.|TRBJ1-4|TRBV30
CAWRFSATNEKLFF
TGTGCCTGGAGGTTTAGCGCAACTAATGAAAAACTGTTTTTT
>.|.|TRBJ2-7|TRBV7-9
CASSLGFEGVAYEQYF
TGTGCCAGCAGCTTAGGATTCGAGGGAGTGGCCTACGAGCAGTACTTC
>once|TRBD2|TRBJ2-1|TRBV6-6
CASSYGGGLSYNEQFF
TGTGCCAGCAGTTACGGGGGGGGACTCTCCTACAATGAGCAGTTCTTC
>.|TRBD1|TRBJ2-7|TRBV7-3
CASSIDRAGEQYF
TGTGCCAGCAGCATAGACAGGGCAGGGGAGCAGTACTTC
>.|.|TRBJ2-2|TRBV4-1
CASSQDRAGTPNTGELFF
TGCGCCAGCAGCCAAGATAGGGCCGGGACACCGAACACCGGGGAGCTGTTTTTT
>.|.|TRBJ2-5|TRBV7-2
CASSLVGSQMGTQYF
TGTGCCAGCAGCTTAGTGGGCTCACAAATGGGGACCCAGTACTTC
>few|.|TRBJ1-5|TRBV5-6
CASRPSGQGSNQPQHF
TGTGCCAGCAGACCTTCGGGACAAGGAAGCAATCAGCCCCAGCATTTT
>.|.|TRBJ2-7|TRBV11-2
CASSLTLLGSYEQYF
TGTGCCAGCAGCTTAACACTCCTAGGCTCCTACGAGCAGTACTTC
>.|TRBD1|TRBJ1-1|TRBV9
CASSVGSAGGTEAFF
TGTGCCAGCAGCGTAGGTTCGGCAGGGGGGACTGAAGCTTTCTTT
>.|.|TRBJ2-7|TRBV10-2
CASSESWGGATYEQYF
TGCGCCAGCAGTGAGTCGTGGGGGGGGGCTACCTACGAGCAGTACTTC
>.|.|TRBJ2-3|TRBV6-4
CASSEPGHTDTQYF
TGTGCCAGCAGTGAGCCGGGACATACAGATACGCAGTATTTT
>few|TRBD2|TRBJ2-1|TRBV4-2
CASSPGLAGGNEQFF
TGTGCCAGCAGCCCGGGACTAGCGGGAGGCAATGAGCAGTTCTTC